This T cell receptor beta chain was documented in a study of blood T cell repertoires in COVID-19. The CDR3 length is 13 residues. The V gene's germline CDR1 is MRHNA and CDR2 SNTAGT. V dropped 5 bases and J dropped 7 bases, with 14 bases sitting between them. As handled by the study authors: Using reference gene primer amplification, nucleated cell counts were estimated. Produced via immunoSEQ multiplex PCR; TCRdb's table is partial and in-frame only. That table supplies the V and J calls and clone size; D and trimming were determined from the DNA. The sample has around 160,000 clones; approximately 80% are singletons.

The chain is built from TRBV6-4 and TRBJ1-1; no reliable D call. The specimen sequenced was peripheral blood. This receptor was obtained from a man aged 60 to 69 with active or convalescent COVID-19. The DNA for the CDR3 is TGTGCCAGCAGTCGCTCCGGGAACGGTGAAGCTTTCTTT. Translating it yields CASSRSGNGEAFF.